The subject of this entry is one TCR beta chain. Its binding antigen is unknown. The record has no base qualities; no much larger clone is one base away. Each collaborating institution followed its own protocols to collect whole blood in K2EDTA tubes. For TCRbeta analysis, collaborators shipped samples in one of three forms: frozen whole blood, isolated PBMCs, or DNA extracted from either of those sample types. This sample was included in a study of blood T cell repertoires in COVID-19 (dated by TCRdb to 2018 to 2021). Some background on the complete study: Samples from collaborators originated in the United States, Italy and Spain and spanned both the acute and convalescent phases of COVID-19. The prospective study material was composed of cDNA or gDNA derived from T cells, B-cell-depleted T cells, or PBMCs. The dataset comprised deeply sampled blood TCRbeta repertoires from subjects exposed to, actively infected with, or recovered from COVID-19. The repertoires were made available in a free public database intended to serve as a resource for research on the immune response to SARS-CoV-2. Samples came from the ongoing ImmuneRACE study (first 160 participants) plus 1,254 subjects from 6 global collaborators. Nearly every sample came with metadata listing a de-identified subject ID, COVID-19 status, age in years and sex. Where available, HLA class I and class II types were obtained from metadata supplied by the sample provider rather than from assay-based typing. Points the paper makes about the study in general: Clinical and demographic metadata were provided uncurated, with the amount varying by source and participant.

The CDR3, from cysteine to phenylalanine, totals 15 residues. Only the CDR3 DNA is retained, 45 bases long and in frame from the first base. The germline V gene (reference sequence) yields SEHNR for CDR1 and FQNEAQ for CDR2. V is shortened by 6 bases, J by 2 bases, and the region joining them spans 16 bases. TCRbeta CDR3 regions were amplified from genomic DNA using the immunoSEQ Assay, a bias-controlled multiplex PCR. The paper's data handling went like this. Within the assay, amplification of reference gene primers was used to estimate how many nucleated cells each sample contained. To quantify the absolute abundance of each unique TCRbeta CDR3 rearrangement, sequence reads were collapsed and filtered. For each sample, productive Simpson clonality was calculated as the square root of Simpson's diversity index over productive rearrangements. The table comes from immuneACCESS by way of TCRdb, which keeps in-frame sequences with V and J called. Part of the clones is missing from these tables; in studies checked, under half for an unresolved V gene and the rest for unknown reasons. V and J calls and clone size are copied from that table; D and trimming were computed from the DNA. Counted in this sample were 56,000 or so clones; about 86% of them appeared once. Together, the top ten hold 18% of the sample.

The TCR comes from a woman of 80 years or more with active COVID-19. Sequenced input: peripheral blood. The rearranged segments are TRBV7-9 and TRBJ2-5; no D gene can be assigned with confidence. The nucleotide sequence reads as follows: TGTGCCAGCAGTTCTCCGAGTTTCCGACAAGAGACCCAGTACTTC. This encodes CASSSPSFRQETQYF.